This T cell receptor (beta chain) stems from a study of T cell responses to AZD1222 COVID-19 vaccine. The study's findings and limits: Mapped onto spike, vaccine-associated CD4 TCRs spanned it and were dominant at 160-218 and 743-854. Of spike-specific TCRs, nearly half reportedly target regions left unmutated in variants. Repertoires were collected only later (after the peak T cell response had occurred).

As to this clone: The antigen is undetermined.

The protocol was immunoSEQ multiplex PCR, while the TCRdb copy is restricted to in-frame clones and leaves out a portion. The table shows about 150,000 clones, with around 90% occurring only once. Germline V gene lookup returns CDR1 SEHNR and CDR2 FQNEAQ (reference sequence). The junction had 9 bases not matched to a gene; V was cut back by 2 bases and J by 5 bases. This CDR3 is 15 amino acids long. This receptor was taken from an adult who received the AZD1222 COVID-19 vaccine. The chain links TRBV7-9 to TRBJ2-7; 7 nucleotides align to TRBD1. The sequenced sample was peripheral blood, obtained 28 days after the second AZD1222 dose. DNA of the CDR3: TGTGCCAGCAGCTTACCGACAGGGCAGTCGGACGAGCAGTACTTC. This encodes CASSLPTGQSDEQYF.